Given below is one T cell receptor (beta chain) in context. Its antigen is not identified. Per germline, CDR1 DFQATT and CDR2 SNEGSKA (reference sequence). The V gene lost 1 base and the J gene lost 15 bases, with 17 bases spanning the gap. The CDR3 has 12 residues. All patients were treatment-naive before thyroid surgery. This record comes from a study of metastatic and nonmetastatic thyroid tumors. Study at large: Comparative analysis of repertoires was undertaken across blood and tumor or nodule tissue obtained from malignant and benign thyroid patients.

Original processing notes: Researchers built a distant-metastasis classifier for papillary thyroid cancer that drew on CDR3 differences across clinicopathological groups. TCRdb re-clonotyped the PCR reads through MiXCR. For this entry, the V and J calls and clone size follow TCRdb and not the study's own pipeline. Among tens of thousands of clones listed, approximately 25% were seen once. Overall study results and limits: Relative to benign nodules, malignant thyroid tumors were reportedly characterized by significantly elevated TCR beta diversity in blood and tumor.

Sequencing used tumor tissue. This chain connects TRBV20-1 to TRBJ2-3; D is perhaps TRBD1 or TRBD2 (6 bases each). The TCR was taken from a female donor with papillary thyroid cancer or a benign thyroid nodule (not recorded which). Some clones in this sample may be carry-over from other donors' samples. CDR3 protein: CSARAGADTHYF. The CDR3 DNA is TGCAGTGCTAGAGCGGGGGCAGATACTCATTATTTT.